This TCR beta chain was captured by sequencing in a study of T-cell memory formation after mild COVID-19 (dated by TCRdb to the early 2020s). About the full investigation: Most TCR sequence clusters were specific to one of the two donors. In a couple of donors, T-cell clones that expanded and contracted after mild COVID-19 were tracked by sequencing TCRalpha and TCRbeta repertoires over time. Two young, previously healthy adult volunteers, one female and one male, were included in the cohort. Overall study results and their limits: SARS-CoV-2 specificity was not confirmed for the second-wave clones peaking on day 37. The detection of some responding clones in pre-infection memory suggests that pre-existing cross-reactive memory T cells joined the SARS-CoV-2 response. Contracting CD4+ clones appeared mostly in the CM and EM memory subsets, whereas CD8+ clones were enriched in EMRA. Clones contracting from day 15 to 85 had balanced CD4/CD8 phenotypes, while a second wave expanding from day 15 to 37 was biased towards CD4+. The study included only a couple of mild cases, and larger cohorts that include severe cases with pre-infection samples were judged to be necessary.

The sequencing machine was an Illumina NovaSeq 6000. TCRalpha and TCRbeta cDNA libraries were constructed by 5'RACE with constant-segment primers, with sample barcodes and unique molecular identifiers being introduced. RNA was extracted from every sample with Trizol reagent. Amplification of the libraries took two PCR steps, and the second step added a second sample barcode plus Illumina TruSeq adapters. Libraries were sequenced on an Illumina NovaSeq with 2 x 150 bp paired-end reads. The original methods were these. Demultiplexing of reads and collapsing into UMI-guided consensus sequences were performed with migec v1.2.7. Using mixcr v2.1.11, UMI consensuses were aligned to TRA and TRB V and J templates and then assembled into clonotypes. A clonotype was counted as expanded or contracted only when both edgeR and NoisET called the clonotype significant, with the noise models trained on biological replicates. edgeR calls used a false discovery rate-adjusted p below 0.01 and a log2 fold-change threshold of 1. As an exploratory analysis of dynamics, PCA with hierarchical clustering was applied to max-normalized trajectories of the 1000 most abundant clonotypes. Each responding clone was given a CD4 or CD8 phenotype based on the CD4+ and CD8+ repertoires, which had been sequenced separately. The raw public reads went through TCRdb reprocessing: fastp at Q25, MiXCR clone calling, in-frame beta chains kept. Each record represents a unique CDR3 protein, reported with the most common genes and DNA among its rows. TCRdb, not the original authors, processed these V and J calls. Across this sample there are roughly 560,000 distinct CDR3 sequences, with roughly 22% seen only once. Jointly, the top ten make up around 12% of the sample.

This clonotype turned up a few times. It lacks a known antigen. Base qualities are missing; no much larger clone stands one base away. Ficoll-Paque density gradient centrifugation was the method used to isolate PBMCs. The germline V gene (reference sequence) provides CDR1 LNHDA and CDR2 SQIVND. Measured from the cysteine to the phenylalanine, the CDR3 is 14 residues long. Only the CDR3 part of the read is kept: 42 bases, read in frame from the first base. Relative to germline, V is 7 bases shorter and J is 2 bases shorter, with 9 bases between their ends. In this chain, TRBV19 is recombined with TRBJ2-6, with a weak D call of TRBD2 (6 bases match). The source material was PBMCs or a T cell subset sorted from them (not recorded which). The receptor was isolated from an adult woman who had mild COVID-19 (a few samples of this study predate the infection). The sample titles of this study are shuffled in the database, so cell type and time point are left out; the donor was told from shared clones. The CDR3 corresponds to CASKEGAGANVLTF. The DNA sequence is given as TGTGCCAGTAAGGAGGGCGCTGGGGCCAACGTCCTGACTTTC.